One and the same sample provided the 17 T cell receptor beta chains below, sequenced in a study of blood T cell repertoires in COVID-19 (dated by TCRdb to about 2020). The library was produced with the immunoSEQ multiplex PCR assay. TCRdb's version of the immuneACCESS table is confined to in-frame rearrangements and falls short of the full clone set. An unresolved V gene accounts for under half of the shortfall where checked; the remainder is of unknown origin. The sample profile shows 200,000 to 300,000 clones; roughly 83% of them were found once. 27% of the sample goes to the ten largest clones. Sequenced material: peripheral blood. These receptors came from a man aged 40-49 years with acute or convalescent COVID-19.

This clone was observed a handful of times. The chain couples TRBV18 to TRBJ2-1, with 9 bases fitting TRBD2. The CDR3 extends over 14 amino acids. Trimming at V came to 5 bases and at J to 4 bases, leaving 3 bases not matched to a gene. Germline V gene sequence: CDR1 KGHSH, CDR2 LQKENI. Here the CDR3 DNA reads TGTGCCAGCTCATCCAGCGGGGGGTACAATGAGCAGTTCTTC. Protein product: CASSSSGGYNEQFF.

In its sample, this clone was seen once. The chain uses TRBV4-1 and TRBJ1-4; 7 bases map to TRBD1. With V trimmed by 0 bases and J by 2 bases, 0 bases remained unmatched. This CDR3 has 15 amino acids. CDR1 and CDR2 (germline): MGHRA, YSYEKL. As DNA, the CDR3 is TGCGCCAGCAGCCAAGACAGGGGGACTAATGAAAAACTGTTTTTT. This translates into CASSQDRGTNEKLFF.

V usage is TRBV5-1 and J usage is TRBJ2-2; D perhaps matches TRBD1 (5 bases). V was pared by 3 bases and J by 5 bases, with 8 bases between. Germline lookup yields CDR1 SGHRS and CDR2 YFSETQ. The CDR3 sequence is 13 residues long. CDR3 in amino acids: CASSSRGTGELFF. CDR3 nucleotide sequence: TGCGCCAGCAGCTCTAGGGGTACCGGGGAGCTGTTTTTT.

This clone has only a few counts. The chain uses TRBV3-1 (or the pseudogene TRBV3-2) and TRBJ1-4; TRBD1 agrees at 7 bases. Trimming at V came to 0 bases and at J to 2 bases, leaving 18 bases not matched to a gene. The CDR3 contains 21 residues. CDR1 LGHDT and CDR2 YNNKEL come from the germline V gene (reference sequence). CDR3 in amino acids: CASSQDLWTGVVGSTNEKLFF. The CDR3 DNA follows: TGTGCCAGCAGCCAAGACCTTTGGACAGGAGTGGTTGGGAGTACTAATGAAAAACTGTTTTTT.

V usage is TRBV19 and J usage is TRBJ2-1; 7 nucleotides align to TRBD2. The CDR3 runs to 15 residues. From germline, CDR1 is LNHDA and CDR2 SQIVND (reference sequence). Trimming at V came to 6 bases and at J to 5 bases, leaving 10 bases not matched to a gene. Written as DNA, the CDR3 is TGTGCCAGTAGATGGGGGGGAGGGTATGACAATGAGCAGTTCTTC. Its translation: CASRWGGGYDNEQFF. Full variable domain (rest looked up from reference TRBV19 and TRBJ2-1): DGGITQSPKYLFRKEGQNVTLSCEQNLNHDAMYWYRQDPGQGLRLIYYSQIVNDFQKGDIAEGYSVSREKKESFPLTVTSAQKNPTAFYLCASRWGGGYDNEQFFGPGTRLTVL.

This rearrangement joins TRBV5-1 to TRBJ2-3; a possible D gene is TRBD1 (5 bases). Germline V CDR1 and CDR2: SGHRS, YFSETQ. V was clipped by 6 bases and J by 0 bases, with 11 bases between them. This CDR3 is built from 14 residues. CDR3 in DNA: TGCGCCAGCAAGACAGTATCTAGCACAGATACGCAGTATTTT. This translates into CASKTVSSTDTQYF.

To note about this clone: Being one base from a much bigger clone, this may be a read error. DNA of the CDR3: TGTGCCAGCAGCCAGGGACTAGCGGGGAACAATGAGCAGTTCTTC. Its translation is CASSQGLAGNNEQFF. The genes are TRBV6-5 and TRBJ2-1; 13 bases fit TRBD2. After removal of 6 bases from V and 5 bases from J, the junction contained 4 bases not matched to a gene. CDR1 is MNHEY and CDR2 is SVGAGI in the germline V gene. This CDR3 spans 15 amino acids.

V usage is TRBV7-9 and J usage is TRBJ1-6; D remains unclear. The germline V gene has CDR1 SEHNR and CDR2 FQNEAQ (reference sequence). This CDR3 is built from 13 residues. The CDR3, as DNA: TGTGCATGCGGGCCGGGCTATAATTCACCCCTCCACTTT. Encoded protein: CACGPGYNSPLHF.

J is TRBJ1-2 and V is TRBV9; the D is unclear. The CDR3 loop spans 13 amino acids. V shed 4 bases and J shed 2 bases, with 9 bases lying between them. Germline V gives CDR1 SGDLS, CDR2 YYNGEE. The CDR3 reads CASSPLKNYGYTF. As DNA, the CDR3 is TGTGCCAGCAGCCCACTCAAGAACTATGGCTACACCTTC.

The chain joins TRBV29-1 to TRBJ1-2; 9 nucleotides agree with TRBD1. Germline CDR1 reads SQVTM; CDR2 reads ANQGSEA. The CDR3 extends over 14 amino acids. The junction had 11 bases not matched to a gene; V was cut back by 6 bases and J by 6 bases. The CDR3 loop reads CSVQGTGISDGYTF. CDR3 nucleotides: TGCAGCGTACAAGGGACAGGGATCTCGGATGGCTACACCTTC.

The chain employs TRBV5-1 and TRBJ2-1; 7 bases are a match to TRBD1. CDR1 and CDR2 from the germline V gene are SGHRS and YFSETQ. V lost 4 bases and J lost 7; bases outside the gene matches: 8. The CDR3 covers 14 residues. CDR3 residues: CASSLLTGLNEQFF. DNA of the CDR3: TGCGCCAGCAGCCTATTGACAGGGTTGAATGAGCAGTTCTTC.

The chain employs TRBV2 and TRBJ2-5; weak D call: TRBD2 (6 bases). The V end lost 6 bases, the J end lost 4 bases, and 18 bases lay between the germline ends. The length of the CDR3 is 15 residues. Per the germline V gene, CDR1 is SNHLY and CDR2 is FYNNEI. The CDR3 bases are TGTGCCAGCAGCCCCCGGGACTGGGGGGTAGAGACCCAGTACTTC. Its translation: CASSPRDWGVETQYF.

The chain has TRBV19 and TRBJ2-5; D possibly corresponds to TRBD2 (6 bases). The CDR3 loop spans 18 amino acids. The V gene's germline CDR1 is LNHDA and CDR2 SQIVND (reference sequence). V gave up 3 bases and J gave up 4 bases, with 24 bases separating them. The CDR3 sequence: CASSIPPKGHGRGETQYF. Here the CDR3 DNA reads TGTGCCAGTAGTATCCCGCCCAAAGGCCACGGGCGGGGAGAGACCCAGTACTTC.

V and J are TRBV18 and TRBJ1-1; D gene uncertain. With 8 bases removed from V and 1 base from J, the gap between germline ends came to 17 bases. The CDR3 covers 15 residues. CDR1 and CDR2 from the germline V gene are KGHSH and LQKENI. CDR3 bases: TGTGCCAGCGTTCCGGCGGTCTCAAAGAACACTGAAGCTTTCTTT. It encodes CASVPAVSKNTEAFF. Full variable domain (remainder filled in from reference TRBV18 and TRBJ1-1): NAGVMQNPRHLVRRRGQEARLRCSPMKGHSHVYWYRQLPEEGLKFMVYLQKENIIDESGMPKERFSAEFPKEGPSILRIQQVVRGDSAAYFCASVPAVSKNTEAFFGQGTRLTVV.

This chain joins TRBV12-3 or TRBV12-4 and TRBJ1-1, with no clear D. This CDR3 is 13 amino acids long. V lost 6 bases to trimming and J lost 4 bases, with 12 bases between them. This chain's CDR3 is CASSSTISTEAFF. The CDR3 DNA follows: TGTGCCAGCAGCTCCACGATCAGCACTGAAGCTTTCTTT.

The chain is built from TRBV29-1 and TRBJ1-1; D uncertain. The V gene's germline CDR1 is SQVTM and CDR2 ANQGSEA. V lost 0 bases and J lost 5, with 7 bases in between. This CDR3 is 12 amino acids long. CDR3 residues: CSVEDTGTEAFF. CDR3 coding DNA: TGCAGCGTTGAAGATACCGGGACTGAAGCTTTCTTT.

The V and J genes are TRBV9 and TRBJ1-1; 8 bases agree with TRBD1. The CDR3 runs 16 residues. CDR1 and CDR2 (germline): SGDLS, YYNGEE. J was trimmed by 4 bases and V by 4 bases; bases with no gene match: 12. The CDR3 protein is CASSLSARGLGTEAFF. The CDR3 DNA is TGTGCCAGCAGCCTCTCGGCCAGGGGGCTTGGCACTGAAGCTTTCTTT.